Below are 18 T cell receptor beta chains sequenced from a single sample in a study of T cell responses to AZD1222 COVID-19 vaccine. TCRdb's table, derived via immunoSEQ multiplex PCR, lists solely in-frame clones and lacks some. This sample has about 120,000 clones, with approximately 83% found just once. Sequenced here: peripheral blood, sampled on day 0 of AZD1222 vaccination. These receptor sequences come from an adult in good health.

CDR3 residues: CASSLTHMNTEAFF. The DNA of the CDR3 is TGTGCCAGCAGCCTTACACACATGAACACTGAAGCTTTCTTT. The chain employs TRBV7-2 and TRBJ1-1, with D unresolved. CDR1 is SGHTA, CDR2 FQGNSA, per germline. Deletions cut 5 bases from V and 0 bases from J, with 10 bases between. The CDR3 has 14 amino acids.

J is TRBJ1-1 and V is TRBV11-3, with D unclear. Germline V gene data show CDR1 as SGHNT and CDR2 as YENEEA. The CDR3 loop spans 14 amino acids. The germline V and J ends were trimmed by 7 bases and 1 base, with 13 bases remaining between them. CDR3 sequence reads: CASTLTGENTEAFF. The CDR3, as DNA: TGTGCCAGCACCCTAACCGGGGAGAACACTGAAGCTTTCTTT.

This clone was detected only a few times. CDR3 residues: CASSATTVTEAFF. In nucleotides, the CDR3 is TGTGCCAGCAGTGCCACGACAGTTACTGAAGCTTTCTTT. The chain couples TRBV6-4 to TRBJ1-1; a possible D gene is TRBD1 (5 bases). CDR1 MRHNA and CDR2 SNTAGT come from the germline V gene. The germline V and J ends were trimmed by 4 bases and 5 bases, with 11 bases remaining between them. This CDR3 is built from 13 residues.

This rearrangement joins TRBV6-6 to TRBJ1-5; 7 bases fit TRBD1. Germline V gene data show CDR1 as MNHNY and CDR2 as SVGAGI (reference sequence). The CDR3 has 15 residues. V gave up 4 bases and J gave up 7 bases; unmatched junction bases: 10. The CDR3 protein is CASSLEQGPGQPQHF. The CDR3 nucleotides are TGTGCCAGCAGTTTGGAACAGGGGCCGGGCCAGCCCCAGCATTTT.

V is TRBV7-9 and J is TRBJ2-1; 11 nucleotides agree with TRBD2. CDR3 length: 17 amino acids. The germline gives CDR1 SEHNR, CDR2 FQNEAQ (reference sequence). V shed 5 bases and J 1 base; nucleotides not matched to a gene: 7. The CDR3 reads CASSLDASGRSYNEQFF. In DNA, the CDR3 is TGTGCCAGCAGCCTCGACGCTAGCGGGAGGTCCTACAATGAGCAGTTCTTC.

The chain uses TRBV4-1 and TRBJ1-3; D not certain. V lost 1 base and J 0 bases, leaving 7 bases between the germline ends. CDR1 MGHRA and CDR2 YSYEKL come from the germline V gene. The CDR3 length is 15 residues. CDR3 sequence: CASSQGVISGNTIYF. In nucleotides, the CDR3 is TGCGCCAGCAGCCAAGGAGTGATCTCTGGAAACACCATATATTTT.

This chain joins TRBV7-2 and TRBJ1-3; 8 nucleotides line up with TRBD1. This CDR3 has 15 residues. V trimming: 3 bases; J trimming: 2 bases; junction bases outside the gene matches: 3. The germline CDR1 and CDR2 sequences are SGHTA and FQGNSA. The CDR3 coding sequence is TGTGCCAGCAGCTTCTCCAGGGGGCCTGGAAACACCATATATTTT. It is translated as CASSFSRGPGNTIYF.

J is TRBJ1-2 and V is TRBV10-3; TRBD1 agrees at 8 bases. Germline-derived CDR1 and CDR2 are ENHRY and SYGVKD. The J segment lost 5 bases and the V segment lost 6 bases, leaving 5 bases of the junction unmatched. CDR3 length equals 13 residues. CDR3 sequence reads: CAISEQGDYGYTF. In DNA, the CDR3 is TGTGCCATCAGCGAACAGGGGGATTATGGCTACACCTTC.

CDR3 residues: CATSSARDRDSGVRQYF. The DNA for the CDR3 is TGTGCCACCAGCAGCGCCCGGGACAGAGACTCTGGAGTTCGGCAGTACTTC. V usage is TRBV15 and J usage is TRBJ2-7; TRBD1 matches at 7 bases. The trim removed 3 bases at V and 9 bases at J, leaving 20 bases unmatched. The CDR3 is made up of 17 amino acids. Germline CDR1 LNHNV, CDR2 YYDKDF (reference sequence). Looking up the rest from reference TRBV15 and TRBJ2-7 gives the full variable domain: DAMVIQNPRYQVTQFGKPVTLSCSQTLNHNVMYWYQQKSSQAPKLLFHYYDKDFNNEADTPDNFQSRRPNTSFCFLDIRSPGLGDTAMYLCATSSARDRDSGVRQYFGPGTRLTVT.

The CDR3 protein is CASSRGTAYSNQPQHF. As DNA, the CDR3 is TGTGCCAGCAGTAGGGGGACAGCTTATAGCAATCAGCCCCAGCATTTT. The chain uses TRBV27 and TRBJ1-5; 7 bases line up with TRBD1. The CDR3 covers 16 residues. Germline V gives CDR1 MNHEY, CDR2 SMNVEV (reference sequence). Trimming took 5 bases from V and 0 from J; bases not matched to a gene: 7.

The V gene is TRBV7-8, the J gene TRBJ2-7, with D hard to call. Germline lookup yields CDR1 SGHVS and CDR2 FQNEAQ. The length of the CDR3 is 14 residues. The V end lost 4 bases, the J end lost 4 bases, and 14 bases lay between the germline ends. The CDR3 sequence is CASSSIRVAYEQYF. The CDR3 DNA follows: TGTGCCAGCAGCTCCATTCGGGTGGCGTACGAGCAGTACTTC.

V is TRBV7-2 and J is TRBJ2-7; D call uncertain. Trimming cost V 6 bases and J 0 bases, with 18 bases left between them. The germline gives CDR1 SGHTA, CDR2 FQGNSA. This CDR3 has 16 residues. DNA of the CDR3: TGTGCCAGCAGGTATTCCCCGACCACGTCCTCCTACGAGCAGTACTTC. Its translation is CASRYSPTTSSYEQYF.

The CDR3 loop is CASSSGSRSYDEQYF. The DNA for the CDR3 is TGTGCCAGCTCATCCGGCAGCAGAAGCTACGATGAGCAGTACTTC. The chain couples TRBV18 to TRBJ2-7; no firm D call. Germline assignment: CDR1 KGHSH and CDR2 LQKENI. With 5 bases removed from V and 7 bases from J, the gap between germline ends came to 21 bases. The CDR3 consists of 15 residues.

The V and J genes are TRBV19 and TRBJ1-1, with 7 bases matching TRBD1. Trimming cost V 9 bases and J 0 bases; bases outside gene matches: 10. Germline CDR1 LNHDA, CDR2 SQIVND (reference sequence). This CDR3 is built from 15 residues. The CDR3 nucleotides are TGTGCCAGCACCCCGAGACAGGGCATGAACACTGAAGCTTTCTTT. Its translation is CASTPRQGMNTEAFF.

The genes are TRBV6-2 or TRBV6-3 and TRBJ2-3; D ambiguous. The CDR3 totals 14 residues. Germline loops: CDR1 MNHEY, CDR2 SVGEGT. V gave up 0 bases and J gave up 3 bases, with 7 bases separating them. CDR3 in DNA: TGTGCCAGCAGTTACTCAACCGAGACAGATACGCAGTATTTT. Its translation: CASSYSTETDTQYF.

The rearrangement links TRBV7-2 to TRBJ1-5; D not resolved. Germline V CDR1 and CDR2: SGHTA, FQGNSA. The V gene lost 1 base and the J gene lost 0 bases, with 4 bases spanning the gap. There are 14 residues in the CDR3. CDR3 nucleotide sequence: TGTGCCAGCAGCTTAGACCATAGCAATCAGCCCCAGCATTTT. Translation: CASSLDHSNQPQHF.

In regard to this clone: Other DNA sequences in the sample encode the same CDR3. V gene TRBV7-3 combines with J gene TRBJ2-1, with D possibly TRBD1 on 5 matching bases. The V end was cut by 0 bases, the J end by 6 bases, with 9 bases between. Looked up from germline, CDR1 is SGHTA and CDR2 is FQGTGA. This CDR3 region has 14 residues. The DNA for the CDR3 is TGTGCCAGCAGCTTAACCCAGGGTGTCAATGAGCAGTTCTTC. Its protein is CASSLTQGVNEQFF.

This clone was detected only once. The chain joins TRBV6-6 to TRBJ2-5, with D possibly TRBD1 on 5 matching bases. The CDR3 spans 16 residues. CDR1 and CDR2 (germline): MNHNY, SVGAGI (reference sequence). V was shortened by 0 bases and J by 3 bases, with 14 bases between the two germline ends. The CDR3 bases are TGTGCCAGCAGTTACTCGAGGCCCAGGGTAAAAGAGACCCAGTACTTC. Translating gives CASSYSRPRVKETQYF.